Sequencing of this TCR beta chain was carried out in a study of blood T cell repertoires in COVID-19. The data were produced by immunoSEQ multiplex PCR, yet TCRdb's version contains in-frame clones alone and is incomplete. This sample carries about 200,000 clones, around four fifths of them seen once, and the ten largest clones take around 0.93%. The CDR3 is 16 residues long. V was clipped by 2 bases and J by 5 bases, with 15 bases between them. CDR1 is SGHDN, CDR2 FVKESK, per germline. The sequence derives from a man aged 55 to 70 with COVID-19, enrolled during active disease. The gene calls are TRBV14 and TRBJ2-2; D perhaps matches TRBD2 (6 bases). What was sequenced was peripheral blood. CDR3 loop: CASSQKSPSDTGELFF. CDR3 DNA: TGTGCCAGCAGCCAAAAATCTCCTAGCGATACCGGGGAGCTGTTTTTT.